This TCR beta chain was obtained from a study of T-cell memory formation after mild COVID-19. For the study at large: TCR clusters showed largely donor specificity.

The study, taken as a whole, reports: Still unconfirmed is whether the second-wave clones peaking on day 37 recognized SARS-CoV-2.

The CDR3 is 16 amino acids. V shed 4 bases and J 2 bases; nucleotides not matched to a gene: 9. The germline V gene has CDR1 MGHDK and CDR2 SYGVNS. With respect to this clonotype: The target antigen is unknown.

TCRdb re-called the 5' RACE reads through MiXCR, storing one row per CDR3 protein. The sample shows tens of thousands of distinct CDR3 sequences, about 16% of them seen only once. The rearrangement joins TRBV25-1 to TRBJ1-2; 8 positions match TRBD1. The sample was PBMCs or a T cell subset sorted from them (not recorded which). The TCR comes from a man younger than 35 who had mild COVID-19 (a few samples of this study predate the infection). Cell type and time point are not known. The CDR3 loop is CASSGQGDRRNYGYTF. The CDR3 DNA is TGTGCCAGCAGTGGACAAGGGGACAGGAGGAACTATGGCTACACCTTC.